This TCR beta chain was sequenced during a study of T-cell memory formation after mild COVID-19. This clonotype was seen a few times. TCRdb recomputed calls from the 5' RACE reads with MiXCR, one row per CDR3 protein. Of over 450,000 distinct CDR3 sequences in the sample, roughly 20% were seen once. Germline CDR1 reads SGHTA; CDR2 reads FQGNSA. The V and J ends lost 4 bases and 5 bases, in that order; junction bases with no gene match: 4. The CDR3 has 14 residues. The TCR comes from an adult woman who had mild COVID-19 (a few samples of this study predate the infection). Cell type and time point are not known. The chain carries TRBV7-2 and TRBJ2-5; 10 bases map to TRBD1. The sample was PBMCs or a T cell subset sorted from them (not recorded which). In DNA, the CDR3 is TGTGCCAGCAGCTGGGACAGGGGAGCGGAGACCCAGTACTTC. This codes for CASSWDRGAETQYF.